Reported below is one TCR beta chain. Germline V gene data show CDR1 as SQVTM and CDR2 as ANQGSEA. V shed 6 bases and J shed 4 bases, with 16 bases lying between them. This CDR3 comprises 13 residues. This entry belongs to a study of T cell responses to AZD1222 COVID-19 vaccine. The table came from immunoSEQ multiplex PCR; TCRdb's copy has only in-frame clones and leaves some out. Here the sample spans about 150,000 clones, 85% to 95% being singletons. The V call is TRBV29-1, the J call TRBJ2-7; D tentatively fits TRBD1 or TRBD2 (6 bases each). This specimen consisted of peripheral blood, obtained on day 0 of AZD1222 vaccination. The receptor was derived from an adult in good health. Here the CDR3 reads CSVAPGARYEQYF. The CDR3 DNA reads TGCAGCGTGGCCCCGGGGGCCCGGTACGAGCAGTACTTC.